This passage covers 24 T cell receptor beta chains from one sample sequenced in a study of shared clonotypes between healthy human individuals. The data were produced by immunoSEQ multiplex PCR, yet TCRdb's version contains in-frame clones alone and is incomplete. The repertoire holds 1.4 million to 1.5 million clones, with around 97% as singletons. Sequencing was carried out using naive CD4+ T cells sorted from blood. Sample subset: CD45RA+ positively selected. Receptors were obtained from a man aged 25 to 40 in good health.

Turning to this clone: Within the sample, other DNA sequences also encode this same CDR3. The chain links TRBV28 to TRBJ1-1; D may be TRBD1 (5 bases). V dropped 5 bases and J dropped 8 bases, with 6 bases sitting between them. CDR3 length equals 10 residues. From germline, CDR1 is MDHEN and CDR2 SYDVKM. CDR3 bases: TGTGCCAGCAGTAGGACAGAAGCTTTCTTT. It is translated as CASSRTEAFF.

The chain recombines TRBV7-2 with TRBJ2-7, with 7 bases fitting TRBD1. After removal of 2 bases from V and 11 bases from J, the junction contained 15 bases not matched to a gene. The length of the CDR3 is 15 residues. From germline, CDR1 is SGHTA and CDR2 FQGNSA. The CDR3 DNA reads TGTGCCAGCAGCTTAATGGACAGGACTTCTTCTTGGGAGTACTTC. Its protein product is CASSLMDRTSSWEYF.

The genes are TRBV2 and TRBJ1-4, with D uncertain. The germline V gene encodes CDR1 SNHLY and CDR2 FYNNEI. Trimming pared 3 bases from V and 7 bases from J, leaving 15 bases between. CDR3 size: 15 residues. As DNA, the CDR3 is TGTGCCAGCAGTGAGACGGGTCTAACGGGTGAAAAACTGTTTTTT. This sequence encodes CASSETGLTGEKLFF.

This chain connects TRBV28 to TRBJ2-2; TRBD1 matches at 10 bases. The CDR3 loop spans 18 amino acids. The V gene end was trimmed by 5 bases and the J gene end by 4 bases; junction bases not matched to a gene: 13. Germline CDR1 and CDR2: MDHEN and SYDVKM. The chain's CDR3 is CASSPETGGVRPTGELFF. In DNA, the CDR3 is TGTGCCAGCAGTCCCGAGACAGGGGGCGTTCGTCCCACCGGGGAGCTGTTTTTT.

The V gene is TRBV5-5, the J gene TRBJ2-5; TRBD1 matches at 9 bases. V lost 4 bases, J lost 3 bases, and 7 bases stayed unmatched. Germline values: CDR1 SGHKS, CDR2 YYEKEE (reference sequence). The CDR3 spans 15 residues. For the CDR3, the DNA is TGTGCCAGCAGCAGCTCCGGGACAGGGAAAGAGACCCAGTACTTC. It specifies CASSSSGTGKETQYF.

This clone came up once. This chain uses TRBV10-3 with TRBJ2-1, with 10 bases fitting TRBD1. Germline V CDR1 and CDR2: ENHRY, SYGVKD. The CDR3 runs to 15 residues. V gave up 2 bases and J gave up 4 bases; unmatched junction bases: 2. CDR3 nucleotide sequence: TGTGCCATCAGTGAGCCGGGACAGGGGTACAATGAGCAGTTCTTC. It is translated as CAISEPGQGYNEQFF.

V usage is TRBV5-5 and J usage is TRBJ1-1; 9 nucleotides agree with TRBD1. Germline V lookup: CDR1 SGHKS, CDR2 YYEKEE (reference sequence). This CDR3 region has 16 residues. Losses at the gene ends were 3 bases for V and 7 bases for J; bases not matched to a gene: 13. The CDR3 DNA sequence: TGTGCCAGCAGCTGGGAGTCCGGGACAGGGACAATTGAAGCTTTCTTT. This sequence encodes CASSWESGTGTIEAFF.

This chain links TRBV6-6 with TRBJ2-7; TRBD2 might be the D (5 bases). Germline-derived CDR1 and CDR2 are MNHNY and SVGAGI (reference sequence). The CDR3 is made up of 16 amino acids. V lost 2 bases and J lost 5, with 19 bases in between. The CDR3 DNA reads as TGTGCCAGCAGTTACGCGCAGGCGGACTTAATCGACGAGCAGTACTTC. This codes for CASSYAQADLIDEQYF.

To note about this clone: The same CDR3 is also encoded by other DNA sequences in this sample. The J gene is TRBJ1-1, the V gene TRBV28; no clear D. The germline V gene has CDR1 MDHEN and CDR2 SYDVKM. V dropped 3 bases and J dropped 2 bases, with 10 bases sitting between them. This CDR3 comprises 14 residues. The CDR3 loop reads CASSLGTLNTEAFF. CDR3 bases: TGTGCCAGCAGTTTGGGCACCTTAAACACTGAAGCTTTCTTT.

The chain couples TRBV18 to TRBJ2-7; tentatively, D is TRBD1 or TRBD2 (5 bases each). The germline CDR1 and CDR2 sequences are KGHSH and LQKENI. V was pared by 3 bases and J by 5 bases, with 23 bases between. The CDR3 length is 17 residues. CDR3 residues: CASSPRQNVGPLNEQYF. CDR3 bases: TGTGCCAGCTCACCGCGACAGAATGTGGGACCGCTTAACGAGCAGTACTTC.

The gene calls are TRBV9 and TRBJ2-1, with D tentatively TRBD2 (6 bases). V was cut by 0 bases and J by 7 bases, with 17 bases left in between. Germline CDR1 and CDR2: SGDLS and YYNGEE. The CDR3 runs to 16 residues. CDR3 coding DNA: TGTGCCAGCAGCGTAGCAGGACGAGGAGGGGTAAATGAGCAGTTCTTC. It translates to CASSVAGRGGVNEQFF.

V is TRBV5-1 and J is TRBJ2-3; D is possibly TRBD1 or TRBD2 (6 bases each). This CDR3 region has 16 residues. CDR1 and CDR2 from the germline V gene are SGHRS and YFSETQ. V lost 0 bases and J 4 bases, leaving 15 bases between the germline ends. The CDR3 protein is CASSLVGGRISDTQYF. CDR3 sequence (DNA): TGCGCCAGCAGCTTGGTTGGGGGGCGGATATCAGATACGCAGTATTTT. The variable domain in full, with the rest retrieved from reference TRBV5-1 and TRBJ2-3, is KAGVTQTPRYLIKTRGQQVTLSCSPISGHRSVSWYQQTPGQGLQFLFEYFSETQRNKGNFPGRFSGRQFSNSRSEMNVSTLELGDSALYLCASSLVGGRISDTQYFGPGTRLTVL.

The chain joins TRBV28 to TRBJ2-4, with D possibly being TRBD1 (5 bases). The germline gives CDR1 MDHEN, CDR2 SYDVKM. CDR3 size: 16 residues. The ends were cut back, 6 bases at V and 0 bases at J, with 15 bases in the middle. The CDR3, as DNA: TGTGCCAGCAGCTCCCAAACGACAGTAGCCAAAAACATTCAGTACTTC. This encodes CASSSQTTVAKNIQYF. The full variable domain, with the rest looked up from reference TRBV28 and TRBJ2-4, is DVKVTQSSRYLVKRTGEKVFLECVQDMDHENMFWYRQDPGLGLRLIYFSYDVKMKEKGDIPEGYSVSREKKERFSLILESASTNQTSMYLCASSSQTTVAKNIQYFGAGTRLSVL.

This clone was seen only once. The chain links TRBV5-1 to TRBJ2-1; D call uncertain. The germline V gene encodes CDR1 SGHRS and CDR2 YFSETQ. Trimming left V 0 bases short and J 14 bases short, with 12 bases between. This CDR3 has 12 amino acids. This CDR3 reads CASSLVGQKEFF. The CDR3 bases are TGCGCCAGCAGCTTGGTAGGGCAAAAGGAGTTCTTC.

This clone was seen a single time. Here the CDR3 reads CASSLYGTAPYNEQFF. DNA for the CDR3: TGTGCCAGCAGCCTATACGGGACAGCCCCTTACAATGAGCAGTTCTTC. This chain joins TRBV13 and TRBJ2-1; 7 bases are shared with TRBD1. V dropped 5 bases and J dropped 4; count of bases not matched to a gene: 11. The CDR3 is 16 residues long. Germline CDR1 is PRHDT and CDR2 is FYEKMQ (reference sequence).

For the CDR3, the DNA is TGTGCCAGCAAATGGACAGGGGCCCACTACGAGCAGTACTTC. Translated, it gives CASKWTGAHYEQYF. This chain links TRBV6-5 with TRBJ2-7; 9 positions match TRBD1. The CDR3 loop spans 14 amino acids. Germline V lookup: CDR1 MNHEY, CDR2 SVGAGI. Germline trimming cut 7 bases from V and 3 bases from J; bases unmatched to any gene: 7.

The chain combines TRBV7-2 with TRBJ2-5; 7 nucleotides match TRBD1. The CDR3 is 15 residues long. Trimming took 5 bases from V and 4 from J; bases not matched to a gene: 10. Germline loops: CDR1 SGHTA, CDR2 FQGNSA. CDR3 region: CASSTRQGRGETQYF. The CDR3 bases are TGTGCCAGCAGCACAAGACAGGGTCGGGGAGAGACCCAGTACTTC.

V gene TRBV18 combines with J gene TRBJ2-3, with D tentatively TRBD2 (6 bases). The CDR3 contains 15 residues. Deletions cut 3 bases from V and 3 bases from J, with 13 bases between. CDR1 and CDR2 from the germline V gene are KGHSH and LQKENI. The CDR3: CASSPLGSMTDTQYF. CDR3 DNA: TGTGCCAGCTCACCTCTCGGGAGTATGACAGATACGCAGTATTTT.

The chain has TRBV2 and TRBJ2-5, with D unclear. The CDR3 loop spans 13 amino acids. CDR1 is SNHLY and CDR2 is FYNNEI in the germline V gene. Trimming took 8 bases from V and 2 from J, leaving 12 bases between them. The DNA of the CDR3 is TGTGCCAGCTGGTTCGGTACACAAGAGACCCAGTACTTC. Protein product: CASWFGTQETQYF.

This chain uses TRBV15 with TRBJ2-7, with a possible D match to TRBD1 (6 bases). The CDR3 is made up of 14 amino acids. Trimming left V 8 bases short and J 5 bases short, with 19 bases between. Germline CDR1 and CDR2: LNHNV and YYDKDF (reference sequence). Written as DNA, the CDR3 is TGTGCCACCCAGCCCGGTGACAGGCCCCACGAGCAGTACTTC. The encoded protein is CATQPGDRPHEQYF.

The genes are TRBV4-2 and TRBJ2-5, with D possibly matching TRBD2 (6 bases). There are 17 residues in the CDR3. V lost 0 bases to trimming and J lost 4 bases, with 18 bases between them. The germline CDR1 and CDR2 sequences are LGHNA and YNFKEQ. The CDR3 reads CASSQEPRQAGSETQYF. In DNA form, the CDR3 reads TGTGCCAGCAGCCAAGAACCCCGCCAGGCGGGATCAGAGACCCAGTACTTC.

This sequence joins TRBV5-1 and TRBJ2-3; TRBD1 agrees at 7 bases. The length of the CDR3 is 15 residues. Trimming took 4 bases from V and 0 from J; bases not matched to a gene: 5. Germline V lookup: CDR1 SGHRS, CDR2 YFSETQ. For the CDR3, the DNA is TGCGCCAGCAGCCCAGAGGACAGGAGCACAGATACGCAGTATTTT. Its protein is CASSPEDRSTDTQYF.

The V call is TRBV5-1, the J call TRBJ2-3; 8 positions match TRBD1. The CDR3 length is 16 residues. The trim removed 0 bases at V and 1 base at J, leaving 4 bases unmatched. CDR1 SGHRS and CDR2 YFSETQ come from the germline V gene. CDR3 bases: TGCGCCAGCAGCTTGGGGACAGGGTACCGCACAGATACGCAGTATTTT. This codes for CASSLGTGYRTDTQYF.

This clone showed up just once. Written as DNA, the CDR3 is TGTGCCAGCAGTCCGTCGGGACAGGGATCAGATACGCAGTATTTT. Amino acid sequence: CASSPSGQGSDTQYF. V and J are TRBV5-6 and TRBJ2-3; 9 positions agree with TRBD1. Germline-derived CDR1 and CDR2 are SGHDT and YYEEEE. The CDR3 is 15 residues long. V lost 5 bases to trimming and J lost 4 bases; unmatched junction nucleotides: 8.